This paragraph reports one TCR beta chain. As yet, its antigen is unknown. This specimen comes from a study of OX40 agonist ivuxolimab in advanced cancers. About the research overall: A mean age of roughly 60 years, range 23 to 79, was recorded, and approximately 85% were male.

Clones were sequenced by immunoSEQ multiplex PCR, and TCRdb holds only the in-frame ones, with some missing. Of 60,000 to 70,000 clones in the sample, around 93% were seen once. The CDR3 sequence is 12 residues long. The V gene lost 4 bases and the J gene lost 6 bases, with 11 bases spanning the gap. From germline, CDR1 is SGHDT and CDR2 YYEEEE. The study's findings and limits: The average count of expanded clones was higher among CD8+ T cells than among CD4+. Still undetermined is the antigen specificity of the expanded peripheral T cells.

The sequenced sample was CD4+ or CD8+ T cells sorted from blood, obtained in a trial of the OX40 agonist ivuxolimab. The chain uses TRBV5-6 and TRBJ2-7; TRBD2 is a possible D gene (5 bases). This TCR came from an adult with an advanced solid tumor such as melanoma, head and neck, liver or kidney cancer. The CDR3 reads CASSEGGLEQYF. As DNA, the CDR3 is TGTGCCAGCAGCGAGGGCGGCCTCGAGCAGTACTTC. The whole variable domain, filled in from reference TRBV5-6 and TRBJ2-7, reads DAGVTQSPTHLIKTRGQQVTLRCSPKSGHDTVSWYQQALGQGPQFIFQYYEEEERQRGNFPDRFSGHQFPNYSSELNVNALLLGDSALYLCASSEGGLEQYFGPGTRLTVT.